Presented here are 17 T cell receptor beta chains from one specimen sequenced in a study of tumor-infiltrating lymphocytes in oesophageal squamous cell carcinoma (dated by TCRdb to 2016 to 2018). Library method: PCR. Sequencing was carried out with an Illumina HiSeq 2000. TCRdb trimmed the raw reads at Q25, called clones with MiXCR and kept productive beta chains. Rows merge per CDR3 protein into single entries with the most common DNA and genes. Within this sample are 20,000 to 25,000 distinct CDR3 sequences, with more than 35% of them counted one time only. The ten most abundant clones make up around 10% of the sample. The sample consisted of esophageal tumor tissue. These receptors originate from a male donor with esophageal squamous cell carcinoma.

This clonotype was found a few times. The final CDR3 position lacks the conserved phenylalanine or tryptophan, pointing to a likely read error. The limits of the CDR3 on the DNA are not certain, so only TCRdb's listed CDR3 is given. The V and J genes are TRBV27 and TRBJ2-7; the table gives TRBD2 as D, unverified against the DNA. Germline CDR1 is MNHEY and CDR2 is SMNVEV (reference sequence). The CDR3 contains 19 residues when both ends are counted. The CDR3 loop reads CASSLYHLGRASYGYTFGS.

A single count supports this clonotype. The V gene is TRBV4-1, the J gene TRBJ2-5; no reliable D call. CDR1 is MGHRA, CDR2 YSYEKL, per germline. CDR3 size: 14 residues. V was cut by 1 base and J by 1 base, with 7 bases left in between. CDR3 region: CASSQVGPQETQYF. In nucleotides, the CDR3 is TGCGCCAGCAGCCAAGTAGGGCCCCAAGAGACCCAGTACTTC.

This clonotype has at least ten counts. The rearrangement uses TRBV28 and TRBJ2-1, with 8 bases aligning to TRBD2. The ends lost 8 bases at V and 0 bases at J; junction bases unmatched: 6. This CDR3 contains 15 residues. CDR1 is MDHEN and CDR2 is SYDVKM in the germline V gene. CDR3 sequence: CASGTSGLSYNEQFF. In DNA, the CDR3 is TGTGCCAGCGGAACTAGCGGCCTCTCCTACAATGAGCAGTTCTTC.

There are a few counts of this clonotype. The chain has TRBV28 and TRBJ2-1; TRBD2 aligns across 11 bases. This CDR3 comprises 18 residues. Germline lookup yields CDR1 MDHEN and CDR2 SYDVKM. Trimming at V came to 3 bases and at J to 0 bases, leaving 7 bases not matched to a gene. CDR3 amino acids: CASSFPGTSGYSYNEQFF. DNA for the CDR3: TGTGCCAGCAGTTTCCCCGGGACTAGCGGATACTCCTACAATGAGCAGTTCTTC.

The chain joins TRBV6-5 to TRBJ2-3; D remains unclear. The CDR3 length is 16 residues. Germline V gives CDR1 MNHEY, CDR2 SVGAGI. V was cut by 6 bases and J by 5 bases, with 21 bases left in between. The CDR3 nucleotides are TGTGCCAGCAGCACTCCCAGGAGCCGGGCGCAAGATACGCAGTATTTT. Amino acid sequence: CASSTPRSRAQDTQYF.

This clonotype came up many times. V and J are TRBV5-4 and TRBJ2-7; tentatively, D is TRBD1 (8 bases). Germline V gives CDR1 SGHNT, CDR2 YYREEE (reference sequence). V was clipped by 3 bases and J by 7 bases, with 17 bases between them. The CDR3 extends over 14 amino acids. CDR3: CASSSTNRGGEQYF. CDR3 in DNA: TGTGCCAGCAGCTCCACCAACAGGGGGGGAGAGCAGTACTTC.

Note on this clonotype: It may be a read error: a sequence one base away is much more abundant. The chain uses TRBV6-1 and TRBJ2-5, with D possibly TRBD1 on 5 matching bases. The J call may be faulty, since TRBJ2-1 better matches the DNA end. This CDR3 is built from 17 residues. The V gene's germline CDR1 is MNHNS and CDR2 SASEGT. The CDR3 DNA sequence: TGTGCCAGCAGTTCCGACCATCCGGACATGATAAAGGGCAAGCAGTTCTTC. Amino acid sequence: CASSSDHPDMIKGKQFF.

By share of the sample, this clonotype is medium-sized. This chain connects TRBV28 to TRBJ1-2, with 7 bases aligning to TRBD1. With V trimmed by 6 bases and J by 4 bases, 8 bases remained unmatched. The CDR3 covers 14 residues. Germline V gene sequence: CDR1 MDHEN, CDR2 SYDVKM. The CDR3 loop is CASRPDRVGYGYTF. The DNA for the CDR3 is TGTGCCAGCAGACCAGACAGGGTAGGCTATGGCTACACCTTC.

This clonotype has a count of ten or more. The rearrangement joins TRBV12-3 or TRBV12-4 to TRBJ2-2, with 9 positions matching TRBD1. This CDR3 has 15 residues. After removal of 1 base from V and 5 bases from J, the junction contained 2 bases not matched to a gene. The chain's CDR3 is CASSLGQGGTGELFF. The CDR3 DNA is TGTGCCAGCAGTTTAGGACAGGGGGGAACCGGGGAGCTGTTTTTT.

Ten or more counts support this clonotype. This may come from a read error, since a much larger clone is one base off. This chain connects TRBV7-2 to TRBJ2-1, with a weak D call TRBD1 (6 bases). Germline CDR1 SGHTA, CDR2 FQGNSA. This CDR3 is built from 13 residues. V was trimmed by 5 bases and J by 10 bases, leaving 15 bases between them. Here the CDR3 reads CASSAVRGYEQFF. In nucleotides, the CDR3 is TGTGCCAGCAGCGCGGTCAGGGGCTACGAGCAGTTCTTC.

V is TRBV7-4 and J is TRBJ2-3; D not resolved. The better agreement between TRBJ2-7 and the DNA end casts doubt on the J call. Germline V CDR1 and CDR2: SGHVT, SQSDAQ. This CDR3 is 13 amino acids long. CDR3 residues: CASSMISSNEQYF. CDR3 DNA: TGTGCCAGCAGCATGATCTCCAGTAACGAGCAGTACTTC.

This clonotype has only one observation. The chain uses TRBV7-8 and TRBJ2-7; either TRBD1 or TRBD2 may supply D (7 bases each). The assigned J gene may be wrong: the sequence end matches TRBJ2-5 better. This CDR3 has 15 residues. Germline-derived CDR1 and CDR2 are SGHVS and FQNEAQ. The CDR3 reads CASSPSGGGQETQYF. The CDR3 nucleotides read TGTGCCAGCAGCCCATCAGGGGGGGGCCAAGAGACCCAGTACTTC.

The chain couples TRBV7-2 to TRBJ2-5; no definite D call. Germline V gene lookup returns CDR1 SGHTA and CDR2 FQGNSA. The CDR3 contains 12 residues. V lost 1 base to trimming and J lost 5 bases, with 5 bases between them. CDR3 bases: TGTGCCAGCAGCTTAGGGCGGGAGACCCAGTACTTC. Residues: CASSLGRETQYF.

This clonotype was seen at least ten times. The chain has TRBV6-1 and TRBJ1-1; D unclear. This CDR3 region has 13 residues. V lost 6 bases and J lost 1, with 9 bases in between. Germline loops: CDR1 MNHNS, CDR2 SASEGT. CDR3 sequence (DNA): TGTGCCAGCAGGACAACGGGGAACACTGAAGCTTTCTTT. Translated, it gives CASRTTGNTEAFF.

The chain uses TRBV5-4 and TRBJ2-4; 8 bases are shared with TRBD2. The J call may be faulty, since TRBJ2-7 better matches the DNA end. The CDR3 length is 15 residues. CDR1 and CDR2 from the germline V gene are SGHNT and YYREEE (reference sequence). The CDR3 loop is CASSSPGGGRSEQYF. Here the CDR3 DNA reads TGTGCCAGCAGCTCCCCGGGGGGGGGGCGCTCCGAGCAGTACTTC.

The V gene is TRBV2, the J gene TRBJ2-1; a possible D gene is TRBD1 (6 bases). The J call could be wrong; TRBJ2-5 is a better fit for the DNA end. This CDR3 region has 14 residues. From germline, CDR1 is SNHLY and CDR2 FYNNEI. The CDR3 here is CASSVNRVVETQYF. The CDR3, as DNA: TGTGCCAGCAGTGTAAACAGGGTGGTAGAGACCCAGTACTTC.

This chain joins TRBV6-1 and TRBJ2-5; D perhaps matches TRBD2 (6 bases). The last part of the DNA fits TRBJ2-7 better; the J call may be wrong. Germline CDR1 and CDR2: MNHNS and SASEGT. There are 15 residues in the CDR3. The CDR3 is CASSESDLGGDEQYF. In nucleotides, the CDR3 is TGTGCCAGCAGTGAATCGGATTTGGGGGGAGACGAGCAGTACTTC.